Following are 14 T cell receptor beta chains from one sample sequenced in a study of glioma-infiltrating T cells after dendritic cell vaccination. The repertoire was sequenced with immunoSEQ multiplex PCR; TCRdb's copy has only in-frame clones and lacks some. Here the sample spans under 100,000 clones, 70% to 90% being singletons. Sequencing used blood, obtained before dendritic cell vaccination. All receptors come from a human donor with glioblastoma.

This chain joins TRBV11-2 and TRBJ1-1; possibly TRBD1 for D (6 bases). The germline V and J ends were trimmed by 3 bases and 1 base, with 9 bases remaining between them. The CDR3 extends over 14 amino acids. The V gene's germline CDR1 is SGHAT and CDR2 FQNNGV. CDR3 nucleotides: TGTGCCAGCAGCTTGAGGGGGGGGAACACTGAAGCTTTCTTT. Amino acid sequence: CASSLRGGNTEAFF.

The chain carries TRBV7-6 and TRBJ2-7; the D gene is possibly TRBD2 (5 bases). Trimming cost V 5 bases and J 1 base, with 9 bases left between them. The CDR3 has 13 residues. Germline CDR1 SGHVS, CDR2 FNYEAQ. Here the CDR3 reads CASSPRTSYEQYF. The CDR3 nucleotides read TGTGCCAGCAGCCCAAGGACTTCCTACGAGCAGTACTTC.

The V and J genes are TRBV6-4 and TRBJ1-2, with TRBD1 matching 7 bases. With 2 bases clipped from V and 0 bases from J, the junction kept 12 bases outside the gene matches. The germline gives CDR1 MRHNA, CDR2 SNTAGT. The length of the CDR3 is 18 residues. The CDR3 bases are TGTGCCAGCAGTGACCGAGACAGGGATACCCCAGCTAACTATGGCTACACCTTC. It codes for CASSDRDRDTPANYGYTF.

J is TRBJ1-1 and V is TRBV30; D is unclear. V was clipped by 0 bases and J by 5 bases, with 4 bases between them. This CDR3 contains 11 residues. CDR1 is GTSNPN and CDR2 is SVGIG in the germline V gene (reference sequence). The CDR3 nucleotides read TGTGCCTGGAGTGTACTTACTGAAGCTTTCTTT. It specifies CAWSVLTEAFF.

As regards this clone: An end of the junction does not agree with germline; a read error may underlie this. Other DNA sequences of this sample code for an identical CDR3. The V call is TRBV5-1, the J call TRBJ1-1, with D maybe TRBD1 (5 bases). Looked up from germline, CDR1 is SGHRS and CDR2 is YFSETQ. The CDR3 covers 14 residues. The CDR3 reads CASSLKGMNTEAFF. CDR3 DNA sequence: TGCGCCAGTAGCTTGAAGGGGATGAACACTGAAGCTTTCTTT.

The V gene is TRBV6-5, the J gene TRBJ1-1; D may be TRBD1 (6 bases). Germline CDR1 MNHEY, CDR2 SVGAGI. This CDR3 contains 15 residues. Trimming cost V 6 bases and J 4 bases, with 18 bases left between them. CDR3 region: CASRPGTTMSTEAFF. The CDR3, as DNA: TGTGCCAGCAGGCCCGGGACAACCATGAGCACTGAAGCTTTCTTT.

The V call is TRBV19, the J call TRBJ1-1; a possible D gene is TRBD1 (6 bases). The germline gives CDR1 LNHDA, CDR2 SQIVND (reference sequence). This CDR3 has 14 amino acids. V was clipped by 8 bases and J by 5 bases, with 18 bases between them. CDR3 loop: CASRPRGGGTEAFF. DNA of the CDR3: TGTGCCAGTCGCCCGAGGGGGGGAGGGACTGAAGCTTTCTTT.

The rearrangement joins TRBV5-1 to TRBJ2-5, with D tentatively TRBD2 (6 bases). CDR1 is SGHRS and CDR2 is YFSETQ in the germline V gene. This CDR3 is built from 15 residues. The V and J ends lost 0 bases and 4 bases respectively, with 13 bases between them. The chain's CDR3 is CASSLEGRRGETQYF. CDR3 bases: TGCGCCAGCAGCTTGGAGGGTAGGAGGGGAGAGACCCAGTACTTC.

The chain couples TRBV6-5 to TRBJ1-4; 8 bases are shared with TRBD1. The germline gives CDR1 MNHEY, CDR2 SVGAGI. V lost 4 bases and J lost 11; bases outside the gene matches: 6. The CDR3 spans 13 residues. The CDR3 sequence is CASSFRQGRKLFF. The CDR3 DNA follows: TGTGCCAGCAGTTTCCGACAGGGGCGGAAACTGTTTTTT.

V and J are TRBV7-7 and TRBJ2-7, with D tentatively TRBD1 (6 bases). Per germline, CDR1 SSHAT and CDR2 FNYEAQ (reference sequence). The V gene lost 5 bases and the J gene lost 5 bases, with 16 bases spanning the gap. CDR3 size: 14 residues. DNA for the CDR3: TGTGCCAGCAGCCCCCGGGACAATATTAACGAGCAGTACTTC. Translating it yields CASSPRDNINEQYF.

The chain has TRBV29-1 and TRBJ1-2, with D possibly TRBD1 on 5 matching bases. V lost 4 bases and J lost 0, with 12 bases in between. CDR3 length: 14 residues. Germline V gene sequence: CDR1 SQVTM, CDR2 ANQGSEA. CDR3 residues: CSVVPQDPNYGYTF. Written as DNA, the CDR3 is TGCAGCGTTGTCCCACAGGACCCTAACTATGGCTACACCTTC.

The chain has TRBV11-3 and TRBJ2-2; 9 positions match TRBD2. The CDR3 length is 16 residues. After removal of 1 base from V and 2 bases from J, the junction contained 2 bases not matched to a gene. Germline CDR1 is SGHNT and CDR2 is YENEEA. CDR3 amino acids: CASSLVLAGNTGELFF. The CDR3 DNA is TGTGCCAGCAGCTTAGTACTAGCGGGTAACACCGGGGAGCTGTTTTTT.

The chain joins TRBV29-1 to TRBJ2-5; TRBD2 aligns across 9 bases. Germline V gene lookup returns CDR1 SQVTM and CDR2 ANQGSEA. The junction had 1 base not matched to a gene; V was cut back by 0 bases and J by 5 bases. This CDR3 has 13 amino acids. The DNA for the CDR3 is TGCAGCGTTGAAGATCTAGCGGGGGAGACCCAGTACTTC. This sequence encodes CSVEDLAGETQYF.

The rearrangement uses TRBV7-9 and TRBJ2-1, with 9 bases lining up with TRBD1. CDR1 and CDR2 from the germline V gene are SEHNR and FQNEAQ (reference sequence). The CDR3 sequence is 15 residues long. The V gene end was trimmed by 5 bases and the J gene end by 6 bases; junction bases not matched to a gene: 8. CDR3 sequence: CASSRLGTGINEQFF. CDR3 nucleotide sequence: TGTGCCAGCAGCCGCCTTGGGACAGGGATCAATGAGCAGTTCTTC.